The clone carrying this T cell receptor beta chain was seen only once. The target antigen is unknown. CDR3 size: 14 residues. V was trimmed by 1 base and J by 5 bases, leaving 12 bases between them. CDR1 and CDR2 (germline): SGHAT, FQDESV (reference sequence). Sequenced with the Oncomine TCR Beta short-read assay was DNA taken from cultured CD4+ T cells. Someone extracted genomic DNA from cultured CD4+ T cells. TCRdb passed the PCR reads through MiXCR, listing each CDR3 protein once. The sample gives about 6,600 distinct CDR3 sequences, 25% to 30% of which show up once; roughly 29% is in the top ten. The data derive from a study of vaccination and CD4 T cells after COVID-19. On the study more broadly: The post-COVID sampling time was a median 101 days after diagnosis, ranging from 35 to 161. Stimulation used overlapping spike peptides from SARS-CoV-2, HCoV-NL63, HCoV-OC43 and HCoV-229E. Control cultures, each given a CEFX pool, an HIV-1 Nef pool, or no peptide, were included.

Specified treatment: approximately nine-day PBMC culture with coronavirus spike peptide pools or control peptides (ViraFEST assay). The collection of CD4+ T cells from the unexposed donor took place before the COVID-19 pandemic (2011-2018). The clonotype was recovered from a human donor in good health. This chain links TRBV11-1 with TRBJ2-7; D is ambiguous. Material for sequencing was CD4+ T cells from blood, cultured in vitro. The CDR3 nucleotides are TGTGCCAGCAGCTTAGGTTGGCAGACCCACGAGCAGTACTTC. This sequence encodes CASSLGWQTHEQYF.